The 5 T cell receptor beta chains in this list originate from one sample, sequenced in a study of beta chain features in type 1 diabetes. General observations from the study: Moderate but significant shortening of TCRB CDR3s was recorded in all four CD4+ subsets from Type 1 diabetes patients.

Their antigens are not known. The sequenced template was cDNA made from the entire isolated RNA. Profiled with immunoSEQ multiplex PCR; TCRdb holds only in-frame clones, not every one. The sample consists of some 330,000 clones, 10% to 15% of them appearing once. Sequencing used naive CD4+ T cells from blood. The receptor source for this set is a woman aged 18-29 years with type 1 diabetes.

The chain has TRBV6-5 and TRBJ2-7; weak D call: TRBD2 (5 bases). The germline gives CDR1 MNHEY, CDR2 SVGAGI. V dropped 4 bases and J dropped 6 bases, with 10 bases sitting between them. The CDR3 length is 12 residues. CDR3 nucleotide sequence: TGTGCCAGCAGTTCTCCACGGGGCGAGCAGTACTTC. This sequence encodes CASSSPRGEQYF.

This clone has a handful of counts. The V and J genes are TRBV5-6 and TRBJ2-2, with D possibly matching TRBD2 (6 bases). In germline, CDR1 is SGHDT, CDR2 YYEEEE. The CDR3 covers 17 residues. V dropped 4 bases and J dropped 0 bases, with 16 bases sitting between them. CDR3 sequence: CASSRARDSANTGELFF. CDR3 DNA: TGTGCCAGCAGCAGGGCAAGGGACTCCGCGAACACCGGGGAGCTGTTTTTT.

The rearrangement uses TRBV28 and TRBJ2-6; TRBD1 is a possible D gene (6 bases). V gave up 6 bases and J gave up 2 bases, with 11 bases separating them. The V gene's germline CDR1 is MDHEN and CDR2 SYDVKM. The CDR3 has 15 residues. CDR3 sequence reads: CASRQQGTGANVLTF. The DNA for the CDR3 is TGTGCCAGCAGGCAACAGGGAACTGGGGCCAACGTCCTGACTTTC. Variable domain in full (rest from reference TRBV28 and TRBJ2-6): DVKVTQSSRYLVKRTGEKVFLECVQDMDHENMFWYRQDPGLGLRLIYFSYDVKMKEKGDIPEGYSVSREKKERFSLILESASTNQTSMYLCASRQQGTGANVLTFGAGSRLTVL.

This clone turned up a few times. This sequence joins TRBV5-6 and TRBJ1-1, with 7 bases lining up with TRBD1. V trimming: 0 bases; J trimming: 5 bases; junction bases outside the gene matches: 7. CDR3 size: 15 residues. The germline V gene encodes CDR1 SGHDT and CDR2 YYEEEE. This CDR3 is CASSLAATGRTEAFF. The CDR3, as DNA: TGTGCCAGCAGCTTGGCCGCGACAGGGCGAACTGAAGCTTTCTTT.

This clone was detected a few times. The chain joins TRBV7-2 to TRBJ1-2; 7 nucleotides align to TRBD1. Germline CDR1 is SGHTA and CDR2 is FQGNSA. Trimming cost V 2 bases and J 8 bases; bases outside gene matches: 2. The CDR3 has 12 residues. In DNA, the CDR3 is TGTGCCAGCAGCTTAACAGGGGTGGGCTACACCTTC. Its protein is CASSLTGVGYTF.